The 8 T cell receptor beta chains listed next were all sequenced from one sample in a study of blood T cell repertoires in COVID-19 (dated by TCRdb to 2018 to 2021). The library was built by means of the immunoSEQ multiplex PCR assay. TCRdb re-hosts the immuneACCESS table, in-frame sequences only. Its copies lack some clones; in the studies checked, an unresolved V gene accounts for under half of them, and the cause for the rest is not known. The sample table contains about 210,000 clones; only one count was recorded for about 88% of them. The leading ten clones occupy roughly 25% of the sample. The source material was PBMCs or T cells enriched from blood (not recorded which). The receptors here all came from a middle-aged woman in a cohort exposed to, infected with or recovered from COVID-19 (not recorded which).

The genes are TRBV4-1 and TRBJ2-2; TRBD1 might be the D (5 bases). Trimming left V 3 bases short and J 0 bases short, with 14 bases between. The germline gives CDR1 MGHRA, CDR2 YSYEKL. CDR3 length: 17 residues. CDR3 bases: TGCGCCAGCAGCCACGCGACAGCACAAACGAACACCGGGGAGCTGTTTTTT. This sequence encodes CASSHATAQTNTGELFF.

The gene calls are TRBV3-1 (or the pseudogene TRBV3-2) and TRBJ2-1; 8 nucleotides agree with TRBD2. After removal of 6 bases from V and 14 bases from J, the junction contained 9 bases not matched to a gene. CDR3 size: 12 residues. The germline V gene encodes CDR1 LGHDT and CDR2 YNNKEL (reference sequence). Here the CDR3 DNA reads TGTGCCAGCAGTCGCGGGGGGAATCGGGAGTTCTTC. It is translated as CASSRGGNREFF.

The rearrangement joins TRBV5-1 to TRBJ1-5, with D uncertain. The V and J ends lost 2 bases and 0 bases respectively, with 9 bases between them. The CDR3 consists of 15 residues. Germline loops: CDR1 SGHRS, CDR2 YFSETQ. In DNA form, the CDR3 reads TGCGCCAGCAGCTTAAACGGGTATAGCAATCAGCCCCAGCATTTT. It encodes CASSLNGYSNQPQHF.

The chain's CDR3 is CASSLEGQGSYGYTF. For the CDR3, the DNA is TGCGCCAGCAGCTTGGAGGGACAGGGGAGCTATGGCTACACCTTC. The chain couples TRBV5-1 to TRBJ1-2; 10 positions match TRBD1. Looked up from germline, CDR1 is SGHRS and CDR2 is YFSETQ. This CDR3 comprises 15 residues. V was pared by 0 bases and J by 4 bases, with 3 bases of the junction left unmatched.

The rearrangement uses TRBV7-9 and TRBJ1-2; D ambiguous. The CDR3 consists of 13 residues. Deletions cut 2 bases from V and 6 bases from J, with 10 bases between. The germline CDR1 and CDR2 sequences are SEHNR and FQNEAQ (reference sequence). The CDR3 reads CASSLPAADGYTF. The CDR3 nucleotides are TGTGCCAGCAGCTTACCCGCGGCAGATGGCTACACCTTC.

V and J are TRBV11-2 and TRBJ2-7; the D gene is possibly TRBD1 (5 bases). The germline V gene encodes CDR1 SGHAT and CDR2 FQNNGV. V dropped 3 bases and J dropped 3 bases, with 15 bases sitting between them. CDR3 length equals 15 residues. This CDR3 is CASSFSAGRDYEQYF. The CDR3 nucleotides are TGTGCCAGCAGCTTTTCAGCTGGCAGGGACTACGAGCAGTACTTC.

The V and J genes are TRBV6-2 or TRBV6-3 and TRBJ2-7, with 7 bases that match TRBD1. Germline V CDR1 and CDR2: MNHEY, SVGEGT. There are 16 residues in the CDR3. Trimming took 2 bases from V and 0 from J; bases not matched to a gene: 7. CDR3 bases: TGTGCCAGCAGTTACAATACAGGGGCCCCCTCCTACGAGCAGTACTTC. Translated: CASSYNTGAPSYEQYF.

This clone has only one observation. The chain couples TRBV5-1 to TRBJ2-1, with TRBD2 matching 8 bases. Trimming took 4 bases from V and 7 from J; bases not matched to a gene: 13. This CDR3 comprises 16 residues. The germline V gene has CDR1 SGHRS and CDR2 YFSETQ. CDR3 loop: CASSPPGRGAQNEQFF. Written as DNA, the CDR3 is TGCGCCAGCAGCCCCCCTGGGCGGGGGGCACAAAATGAGCAGTTCTTC.